Reported below is one TCR beta chain. Its specificity is not known. Other DNA sequences in this specimen translate into the identical CDR3. Following RNA extraction, reverse transcription yielded cDNA that acted as the sequencing template. Clones were read by immunoSEQ multiplex PCR, and TCRdb kept only the in-frame ones, dropping some. Among 150,000 to 160,000 clones listed, approximately 53% were seen once. The data belong to a study of CD8+ T cells in alopecia areata. General observations from the study: Alphabeta T cells residing in normal skin are also sequenced in scalp samples. Researchers report lesional scalp, most notably alopecia totalis/universalis, outstripped normal scalp in clonality.

The clonotype originates from a human donor with alopecia areata. This sample comprised CD8+ T cells sorted from blood, obtained at week 0.

The CDR3 nucleotides read TGTGCCAGCAGTTTAGGTCGGAATCAGCCCCAGCATTTT. Residues: CASSLGRNQPQHF. This chain joins TRBV27 and TRBJ1-5; D not certain. V was trimmed by 2 bases and J by 4 bases, leaving 6 bases between them. The CDR3 has 13 residues. Germline V gene sequence: CDR1 MNHEY, CDR2 SMNVEV (reference sequence).